One and the same sample provided the 21 T cell receptor beta chains below, sequenced in a study of identical twins. Via MiXCR, TCRdb re-called the 5' RACE reads, giving one row per CDR3 protein. The table shows fewer than 250,000 distinct CDR3 sequences, with roughly 7% occurring only once. The same data also went into a second study, on yellow fever vaccine responses in identical twins.

Specimen: memory (CD45RO+) T cells sorted from blood. The receptors shown here come from a woman under 30 in good health.

This clonotype appeared many times. V usage is TRBV10-3 and J usage is TRBJ1-1; 7 bases map to TRBD1. The V and J ends lost 10 bases and 1 base, in that order; junction bases with no gene match: 6. CDR1 is ENHRY, CDR2 SYGVKD, per germline. The CDR3 loop spans 13 amino acids. The CDR3 loop is CASRGQPNTEAFF. CDR3 nucleotide sequence: TGTGCCAGCAGGGGACAGCCGAACACTGAAGCTTTCTTT.

This clonotype has a count of ten or more. The chain recombines TRBV5-1 with TRBJ1-1; D remains unclear. The CDR3 has 14 amino acids. Trimming left V 4 bases short and J 5 bases short, with 15 bases between. Germline CDR1 SGHRS, CDR2 YFSETQ. The CDR3 protein is CASSPLKSGTEAFF. The CDR3 nucleotides are TGCGCCAGCAGCCCTTTAAAATCGGGGACTGAAGCTTTCTTT.

There are many counts of this clonotype. The chain carries TRBV6-1 and TRBJ2-2; 8 bases match TRBD1. After removal of 0 bases from V and 5 bases from J, the junction contained 5 bases not matched to a gene. The CDR3 is 16 amino acids. CDR1 is MNHNS, CDR2 SASEGT, per germline. The CDR3 bases are TGTGCCAGCAGTGAAGCACAGGGGGGATGGACCGGGGAGCTGTTTTTT. Residues: CASSEAQGGWTGELFF.

This clonotype has ten or more counts. The gene calls are TRBV6-5 and TRBJ2-3; D possibly corresponds to TRBD2 (6 bases). Trimming took 0 bases from V and 0 from J, leaving 10 bases between them. There are 16 residues in the CDR3. Germline V gene data show CDR1 as MNHEY and CDR2 as SVGAGI. CDR3 loop: CASSYSGTPSTDTQYF. The CDR3 DNA sequence: TGTGCCAGCAGTTACTCCGGGACTCCTAGCACAGATACGCAGTATTTT.

This clonotype was seen a handful of times. This chain joins TRBV24-1 and TRBJ2-3; no clear D gene. Germline CDR1 and CDR2: KGHDR and SFDVKD. The V end was cut by 0 bases, the J end by 1 base, with 13 bases between. The CDR3 contains 17 residues. The CDR3 here is CATSDLQAEPGTDTQYF. CDR3 nucleotides: TGTGCCACCAGTGATTTGCAGGCAGAACCCGGCACAGATACGCAGTATTTT.

This clonotype has more than one count but fewer than ten. The chain is built from TRBV2 and TRBJ2-2; TRBD1 matches at 8 bases. The J segment lost 4 bases and the V segment lost 8 bases, leaving 6 bases of the junction unmatched. CDR3 length: 14 amino acids. Germline-derived CDR1 and CDR2 are SNHLY and FYNNEI. The CDR3 sequence: CASSATGGTGELFF. The CDR3 DNA sequence: TGTGCCAGCTCTGCTACAGGGGGCACCGGGGAGCTGTTTTTT.

This clonotype has just a few counts. The V gene is TRBV6-2 or TRBV6-3, the J gene TRBJ2-6; 9 nucleotides match TRBD1. With V trimmed by 4 bases and J by 3 bases, 4 bases remained unmatched. The CDR3 sequence is 16 residues long. Germline loops: CDR1 MNHEY, CDR2 SVGEGT. The CDR3 nucleotides read TGTGCCAGCAGTTCGACAGGGGGGGATGGGGCCAACGTCCTGACTTTC. It encodes CASSSTGGDGANVLTF.

The chain recombines TRBV12-3 or TRBV12-4 with TRBJ2-1; 7 bases line up with TRBD2. The CDR3 has 16 residues. Trimming at V came to 2 bases and at J to 0 bases, leaving 4 bases not matched to a gene. The CDR3, as DNA: TGTGCCAGCAGTTTAAGAGCGGGGAGCTCCTACAATGAGCAGTTCTTC. Its translation is CASSLRAGSSYNEQFF.

The chain combines TRBV2 with TRBJ2-7, with TRBD2 as a possible D gene (5 bases). V lost 6 bases, J lost 4 bases, and 13 bases lay in between. This CDR3 contains 13 residues. Germline CDR1 SNHLY, CDR2 FYNNEI. CDR3 region: CASSPQRAYEQYF. CDR3 nucleotides: TGTGCCAGCAGCCCCCAGAGGGCTTACGAGCAGTACTTC.

This clonotype was seen at least ten times. V and J are TRBV7-9 and TRBJ2-2; D remains ambiguous. This CDR3 comprises 15 residues. Per germline, CDR1 SEHNR and CDR2 FQNEAQ (reference sequence). V was shortened by 5 bases and J by 5 bases, with 15 bases between the two germline ends. The DNA for the CDR3 is TGTGCCAGCAGCCAATCTAGAAGGTGGACCGGGGAGCTGTTTTTT. Its protein product is CASSQSRRWTGELFF.

In its sample, this clonotype was seen many times. This rearrangement joins TRBV6-1 to TRBJ1-6; the match to TRBD1 covers 7 bases. This CDR3 region has 16 residues. Germline CDR1 reads MNHNS; CDR2 reads SASEGT. With V trimmed by 6 bases and J by 2 bases, 7 bases remained unmatched. CDR3 in amino acids: CASSRTQGAYNSPLHF. The DNA for the CDR3 is TGTGCCAGCAGCCGCACTCAGGGGGCCTATAATTCACCCCTCCACTTT.

J is TRBJ1-1 and V is TRBV19; no definite D call. V was clipped by 4 bases and J by 4 bases, with 7 bases between them. This CDR3 contains 12 residues. Germline V gene data show CDR1 as LNHDA and CDR2 as SQIVND (reference sequence). The DNA of the CDR3 is TGTGCCAGTAGTAAGTGGGGCACTGAAGCTTTCTTT. It is translated as CASSKWGTEAFF.

This clonotype was found a few times. This chain links TRBV20-1 with TRBJ2-1; perhaps TRBD2 as D (6 bases). Trimming took 1 base from V and 3 from J, leaving 13 bases between them. Germline-derived CDR1 and CDR2 are DFQATT and SNEGSKA (reference sequence). CDR3 length equals 15 residues. The CDR3 here is CSARVGRGNYNEQFF. The CDR3 bases are TGCAGTGCTAGAGTCGGGCGGGGAAACTACAATGAGCAGTTCTTC.

This clonotype came up a few times. V gene TRBV29-1 combines with J gene TRBJ1-1; D gene unclear. Germline-derived CDR1 and CDR2 are SQVTM and ANQGSEA. Trimming took off 3 bases at V and 2 bases at J, with 10 bases between the two ends. This CDR3 has 13 residues. The DNA of the CDR3 is TGCAGCGTTGATACGGTTATTAACACTGAAGCTTTCTTT. This codes for CSVDTVINTEAFF.

This clonotype was recorded a few times. The chain joins TRBV11-2 to TRBJ2-1, with TRBD2 matching 11 bases. Per germline, CDR1 SGHAT and CDR2 FQNNGV. This CDR3 has 16 residues. After removal of 0 bases from V and 14 bases from J, the junction contained 12 bases not matched to a gene. The CDR3 is CASSLDRVAGGHSEFF. The CDR3 DNA is TGTGCCAGCAGCTTAGATCGAGTAGCGGGGGGGCATTCAGAGTTCTTC.

This clonotype was seen many times. The chain has TRBV6-5 and TRBJ1-1, with D hard to call. The CDR3 length is 14 residues. The germline CDR1 and CDR2 sequences are MNHEY and SVGAGI. Trimming stripped 2 bases from V and 1 base from J, with 8 bases between. CDR3 protein: CASSYGYTNTEAFF. The CDR3 region has the DNA TGTGCCAGCAGTTACGGGTATACGAACACTGAAGCTTTCTTT.

This clonotype was seen a few times. The gene calls are TRBV7-2 and TRBJ1-2, with TRBD1 matching over 8 bases. The CDR3 has 15 residues. Germline CDR1 SGHTA, CDR2 FQGNSA. Trimming took 5 bases from V and 7 from J; bases not matched to a gene: 12. DNA of the CDR3: TGTGCCAGCAGCGCGAAACGACAGGGGTTGGGTGGCTACACCTTC. Its protein is CASSAKRQGLGGYTF.

This clonotype was seen at least ten times. J is TRBJ1-2 and V is TRBV6-5; D is possibly TRBD1 (6 bases). Trimming took 2 bases from V and 4 from J, leaving 17 bases between them. The CDR3 has 16 amino acids. Per germline, CDR1 MNHEY and CDR2 SVGAGI. Written as DNA, the CDR3 is TGTGCCAGCAGTTACGGACAGCAGGGCCTGGGCTATGGCTACACCTTC. It translates to CASSYGQQGLGYGYTF.

This sequence joins TRBV5-1 and TRBJ2-1; the match to TRBD2 covers 13 bases. This CDR3 has 14 amino acids. With 8 bases clipped from V and 7 bases from J, the junction kept 6 bases outside the gene matches. CDR1 SGHRS and CDR2 YFSETQ come from the germline V gene. CDR3 sequence: CARPLAGGSNEQFF. DNA for the CDR3: TGCGCCAGACCACTAGCGGGAGGGTCAAATGAGCAGTTCTTC.

A few counts support this clonotype. The J gene is TRBJ2-3, the V gene TRBV12-5; no definite D call. Germline-derived CDR1 and CDR2 are LGHNT and FRNRAP. The CDR3 length is 12 residues. V shed 5 bases and J shed 3 bases, with 6 bases lying between them. The CDR3 DNA follows: TGTGCTAGTGGTCGAGAGACAGATACGCAGTATTTT. This gives the protein CASGRETDTQYF.

This clonotype has a handful of counts. CDR3 region: CASSTGLAGSNEQFF. The CDR3 DNA reads as TGTGCCAGCAGTACGGGACTAGCGGGGAGCAATGAGCAGTTCTTC. The chain has TRBV6-1 and TRBJ2-1, with TRBD2 matching over 13 bases. This CDR3 spans 15 amino acids. Germline V gene sequence: CDR1 MNHNS, CDR2 SASEGT. Germline trimming cut 5 bases from V and 6 bases from J; bases unmatched to any gene: 4.